The 27 T cell receptor beta chains listed next were all sequenced from one sample in a study of blood T cells in healthy people across ages. Through a sample-barcoded 5' primer and a J-beta primer mix, a second PCR was run for about 6 to 12 cycles. TCRdb re-analysed the 5' RACE reads in MiXCR, keeping a single row per CDR3 protein. The data hold about 1,500,000 distinct CDR3 sequences, with around 39% observed a single time. Input material: blood. These receptor sequences come from a woman between 18 and 30 years old in good health.

In its sample, this clonotype was seen once. The V call is TRBV6-1, the J call TRBJ1-2, with D maybe TRBD1 (6 bases). Trimming left V 0 bases short and J 3 bases short, with 8 bases between. CDR3 length equals 14 residues. Germline CDR1 is MNHNS and CDR2 is SASEGT. The CDR3 protein is CASSEAGGHYGYTF. As DNA, the CDR3 is TGTGCCAGCAGTGAAGCGGGGGGCCACTATGGCTACACCTTC.

V usage is TRBV15 and J usage is TRBJ1-6; maybe TRBD1 (5 bases). Germline V gene lookup returns CDR1 LNHNV and CDR2 YYDKDF (reference sequence). V was clipped by 4 bases and J by 9 bases, with 19 bases between them. The CDR3 contains 16 residues. For the CDR3, the DNA is TGTGCCACCAGCAAAGCCGACAGCAACTTGGTTTCACCCCTCCACTTT. This sequence encodes CATSKADSNLVSPLHF.

This clonotype was observed a few times. The chain joins TRBV6-6 to TRBJ1-2; perhaps TRBD1 as D (5 bases). CDR1 is MNHNY and CDR2 is SVGAGI in the germline V gene (reference sequence). V dropped 8 bases and J dropped 1 base, with 20 bases sitting between them. The CDR3 is 16 amino acids. The CDR3 spells CASAPRGRVHNYGYTF. CDR3 nucleotides: TGTGCCAGCGCCCCCCGGGGCCGAGTTCATAACTATGGCTACACCTTC.

This chain joins TRBV10-3 and TRBJ2-7; D is unclear. V lost 0 bases and J lost 0, with 12 bases in between. CDR3 length: 16 amino acids. Germline CDR1 ENHRY, CDR2 SYGVKD. CDR3 amino acids: CAISESGQSSSYEQYF. Here the CDR3 DNA reads TGTGCCATCAGTGAGTCTGGGCAGAGCAGCTCCTACGAGCAGTACTTC.

In its sample, this clonotype was seen many times. V gene TRBV20-1 combines with J gene TRBJ2-3; D remains unclear. The CDR3 sequence is 12 residues long. Germline values: CDR1 DFQATT, CDR2 SNEGSKA (reference sequence). V was trimmed by 7 bases and J by 4 bases, leaving 12 bases between them. This CDR3 reads CSGHLPSDTQYF. CDR3 coding DNA: TGCAGTGGCCATCTACCCTCAGATACGCAGTATTTT.

V is TRBV7-9 and J is TRBJ2-4, with 7 bases matching TRBD2. The J call may be wrong; the DNA end is better matched by TRBJ2-7. This CDR3 has 16 residues. Germline lookup yields CDR1 SEHNR and CDR2 FQNEAQ (reference sequence). DNA for the CDR3: TGTGCCAGCAGCCCCTACCCGAGGACTAGTTTTTACGAGCAGTACTTC. Amino acids: CASSPYPRTSFYEQYF.

This clonotype has a handful of counts. The J gene is TRBJ2-7, the V gene TRBV6-1, with 10 bases aligning to TRBD1. V shed 4 bases and J 4 bases; nucleotides not matched to a gene: 7. Germline V lookup: CDR1 MNHNS, CDR2 SASEGT. This CDR3 is 15 amino acids long. The CDR3 nucleotides are TGTGCCAGCAGTGCCTCGGGACAGGGGTTTTACGAGCAGTACTTC. This encodes CASSASGQGFYEQYF.

As to this clonotype: The junction differs from germline at one of its ends, possibly a read error. The chain carries TRBV4-2 and TRBJ1-6; D is undetermined. This CDR3 contains 15 residues. The germline gives CDR1 LGHNA, CDR2 YNFKEQ. In DNA, the CDR3 is TGTGCCAGCAACCAATATCCTAAAGATAATTCACCCCTCCACTTT. Translated, it gives CASNQYPKDNSPLHF.

This clonotype has a single count. One base away lies a much larger clone, so this may be a sequencing read error. The chain recombines TRBV7-4 with TRBJ2-5; no clear D. The germline CDR1 and CDR2 sequences are SGHVT and SQSDAQ. The V end lost 2 bases, the J end lost 2 bases, and 12 bases lay between the germline ends. This CDR3 spans 15 amino acids. The CDR3 loop reads CASSLYSGLQETQYF. In DNA, the CDR3 is TGTGCCAGCAGCTTATACAGTGGGCTGCAAGAGACCCAGTACTTC. The full variable domain, in which reference TRBV7-4 and TRBJ2-5 provide the parts outside the CDR3, is GAGVSQSPRYKVAKRGRDVALRCDSISGHVTLYWYRQTLGQGSEVLTYSQSDAQRDKSGRPSGRFSAERPERSVSTLKIQRTEQGDSAVYLCASSLYSGLQETQYFGPGTRLLVL.

This clonotype has more than one count but fewer than ten. The chain employs TRBV7-2 and TRBJ2-1, with a possible D match to TRBD2 (6 bases). Per germline, CDR1 SGHTA and CDR2 FQGNSA. Trimming pared 2 bases from V and 0 bases from J, leaving 11 bases between. CDR3 size: 16 residues. CDR3 bases: TGTGCCAGCAGCTTAATAGCGGACGTCTCCTACAATGAGCAGTTCTTC. This gives the protein CASSLIADVSYNEQFF. Drawing the rest from reference TRBV7-2 and TRBJ2-1, the complete variable domain is GAGVSQSPSNKVTEKGKDVELRCDPISGHTALYWYRQSLGQGLEFLIYFQGNSAPDKSGLPSDRFSAERTGGSVSTLTIQRTQQEDSAVYLCASSLIADVSYNEQFFGPGTRLTVL.

Remarks on this clonotype: The germline gene is not matched at one end of the junction; a read error may be the cause. This chain links TRBV29-1 with TRBJ1-1, with a tentative D call TRBD1 (6 bases). This CDR3 has 11 amino acids. Germline CDR1 SQVTM, CDR2 ANQGSEA. The CDR3 DNA is TGCAGCGGTGAAGAAAGAAGGGGGGCTTTCTTT. Its protein is CSGEERRGAFF.

The rearrangement uses TRBV25-1 and TRBJ2-1; a weak D match, TRBD2 (6 bases). The CDR3 covers 15 residues. The V and J ends lost 2 bases and 7 bases respectively, with 15 bases between them. Germline loops: CDR1 MGHDK, CDR2 SYGVNS. This CDR3 is CASSEVSVAANEQFF. The CDR3 nucleotides are TGTGCCAGCAGTGAAGTTTCAGTAGCGGCAAATGAGCAGTTCTTC.

The chain recombines TRBV4-1 with TRBJ2-3; TRBD2 aligns across 7 bases. There are 19 residues in the CDR3. The V segment lost 1 base and the J segment 5 bases; nucleotides outside the gene matches: 18. Per germline, CDR1 MGHRA and CDR2 YSYEKL. The CDR3 bases are TGCGCCAGCAGCCAAGTCTTAGGGGATCGGCGGGAGATAAGAGATACGCAGTATTTT. This encodes CASSQVLGDRREIRDTQYF.

This clonotype was observed a handful of times. V is TRBV27 and J is TRBJ2-2, with 14 bases that match TRBD2. CDR3 length: 17 amino acids. The germline CDR1 and CDR2 sequences are MNHEY and SMNVEV (reference sequence). V lost 5 bases and J lost 6; bases outside the gene matches: 8. The CDR3 loop is CASSLTSGRALAGELFF. The CDR3 nucleotides read TGTGCCAGCAGTCTGACTAGCGGGAGGGCCCTCGCCGGGGAGCTGTTTTTT.

The chain couples TRBV24-1 to TRBJ1-2; possibly TRBD1 for D (6 bases). Germline loops: CDR1 KGHDR, CDR2 SFDVKD. V lost 7 bases, J lost 5 bases, and 10 bases lay in between. This CDR3 contains 12 residues. The CDR3 coding sequence is TGTGCCACCAGCGGGGGGGCGTATGGCTACACCTTC. Protein: CATSGGAYGYTF.

This clonotype came up a few times. The rearrangement uses TRBV18 and TRBJ2-7; D is possibly TRBD2 (6 bases). The germline CDR1 and CDR2 sequences are KGHSH and LQKENI. The V gene lost 3 bases and the J gene lost 7 bases, with 19 bases spanning the gap. The CDR3 sequence is 15 residues long. The CDR3 sequence is CASSPSGTDGGEQYF. As DNA, the CDR3 is TGTGCCAGCTCACCGTCGGGAACGGATGGGGGGGAGCAGTACTTC.

The V call is TRBV6-1, the J call TRBJ1-2; D is unresolved. CDR3 size: 14 residues. The germline V gene has CDR1 MNHNS and CDR2 SASEGT. V was shortened by 6 bases and J by 2 bases, with 13 bases between the two germline ends. CDR3 sequence (DNA): TGTGCCAGCAGGTTGTTAGCAGACAACTATGGCTACACCTTC. This codes for CASRLLADNYGYTF.

The V call is TRBV6-1, the J call TRBJ1-5; D gene uncertain. The CDR3 extends over 13 amino acids. The V gene's germline CDR1 is MNHNS and CDR2 SASEGT. V gave up 0 bases and J gave up 6 bases, with 6 bases separating them. The CDR3: CASSEALLQPQHF. The CDR3 bases are TGTGCCAGCAGTGAAGCGCTTCTTCAGCCCCAGCATTTT.

There are many counts of this clonotype. The chain uses TRBV20-1 and TRBJ2-7, with TRBD1 as a possible D gene (11 bases). V was trimmed by 5 bases and J by 0 bases, leaving 26 bases between them. This CDR3 is 18 amino acids long. Per germline, CDR1 DFQATT and CDR2 SNEGSKA (reference sequence). The chain's CDR3 is CSAYAGTGGTSDSYEQYF. CDR3 nucleotide sequence: TGCAGTGCTTACGCCGGGACAGGGGGGACTAGCGACTCCTACGAGCAGTACTTC.

This clonotype has a handful of counts. The rearrangement links TRBV6-2 or TRBV6-3 to TRBJ2-3; 10 nucleotides align to TRBD2. The CDR3 totals 15 residues. Trimming cost V 7 bases and J 4 bases; bases outside gene matches: 8. CDR1 is MNHEY, CDR2 SVGEGT, per germline. The CDR3 DNA sequence: TGTGCCAGCAATCAGCGGGGGGGTTTTCCAGATACGCAGTATTTT. As protein: CASNQRGGFPDTQYF.

The CDR3 DNA reads TGTGCCACCAGTTCGGCTGCGGGGGCCTCCAGCGATGAGCAGTTCTTC. Translated: CATSSAAGASSDEQFF. The chain employs TRBV24-1 and TRBJ2-1; tentative D call: TRBD2 (7 bases). The V and J ends lost 6 bases and 8 bases respectively, with 22 bases between them. Germline CDR1 reads KGHDR; CDR2 reads SFDVKD. The length of the CDR3 is 16 residues.

Remarks on this clonotype: This may come from a read error, since a much larger clone is one base off. The chain combines TRBV4-1 with TRBJ2-7; D unclear. Between the trimmed V and J ends, which lost 4 bases and 7 bases, there was a span of 14 bases. CDR1 and CDR2 (germline): MGHRA, YSYEKL. This CDR3 is 13 amino acids long. CDR3 bases: TGCGCCAGCAGCCCACTTAGTTCCAATGAGCAGTACTTC. Amino acids: CASSPLSSNEQYF.

This clonotype was seen only a few times. V usage is TRBV10-3 and J usage is TRBJ2-7; 8 nucleotides line up with TRBD2. With 2 bases clipped from V and 2 bases from J, the junction kept 5 bases outside the gene matches. Germline CDR1 ENHRY, CDR2 SYGVKD. The CDR3 is 15 residues long. The CDR3 DNA follows: TGTGCCATCAGTGAGAGGAGCGGGAGTACCTACGAGCAGTACTTC. It translates to CAISERSGSTYEQYF.

The chain links TRBV21-1 to TRBJ1-2; TRBD1 is taken as the D call from the table, unchecked against the DNA. TRBV21-1 is designated a pseudogene. The CDR3 covers 14 residues. The CDR3 DNA reads TGTGCCAGCAGCAAACGGACAGCCCCTACCGGCTACACCTTC. Protein sequence: CASSKRTAPTGYTF.

CDR3 bases: TGCAGTGCCACAGGGACGATAGAGACCCAGTACTTC. Translation: CSATGTIETQYF. The chain links TRBV20-1 to TRBJ2-5; weak D call: TRBD1 (6 bases). The CDR3 covers 12 residues. Between the trimmed V and J ends, which lost 6 bases and 4 bases, there was a span of 12 bases. Germline CDR1 reads DFQATT; CDR2 reads SNEGSKA (reference sequence).

A few counts support this clonotype. V usage is TRBV4-1 and J usage is TRBJ2-1; 9 bases align to TRBD2. The ends lost 3 bases at V and 4 bases at J; junction bases unmatched: 7. The CDR3 is made up of 16 amino acids. From germline, CDR1 is MGHRA and CDR2 YSYEKL. CDR3 in amino acids: CASSQSGLAAYNEQFF. CDR3 in DNA: TGCGCCAGCAGCCAGTCGGGACTAGCAGCTTACAATGAGCAGTTCTTC.

The CDR3: CASSQFTSDSYEQYF. In nucleotides, the CDR3 is TGCGCCAGCAGCCAATTCACTAGCGACTCCTACGAGCAGTACTTC. The rearrangement links TRBV5-1 to TRBJ2-7; TRBD2 aligns across 7 bases. CDR3 length equals 15 residues. Per the germline V gene, CDR1 is SGHRS and CDR2 is YFSETQ. The trim removed 4 bases at V and 0 bases at J, leaving 7 bases unmatched.